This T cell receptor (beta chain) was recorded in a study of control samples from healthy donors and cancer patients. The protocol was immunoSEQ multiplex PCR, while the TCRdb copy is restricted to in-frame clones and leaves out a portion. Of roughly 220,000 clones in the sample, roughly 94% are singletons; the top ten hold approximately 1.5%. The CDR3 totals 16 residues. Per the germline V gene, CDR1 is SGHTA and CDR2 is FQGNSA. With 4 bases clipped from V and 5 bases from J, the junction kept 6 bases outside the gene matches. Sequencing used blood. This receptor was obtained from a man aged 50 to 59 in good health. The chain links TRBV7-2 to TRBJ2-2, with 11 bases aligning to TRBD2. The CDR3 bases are TGTGCCAGCAGCTCCGTAGCGGGGGGGCCGACCGGGGAGCTGTTTTTT. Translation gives CASSSVAGGPTGELFF.